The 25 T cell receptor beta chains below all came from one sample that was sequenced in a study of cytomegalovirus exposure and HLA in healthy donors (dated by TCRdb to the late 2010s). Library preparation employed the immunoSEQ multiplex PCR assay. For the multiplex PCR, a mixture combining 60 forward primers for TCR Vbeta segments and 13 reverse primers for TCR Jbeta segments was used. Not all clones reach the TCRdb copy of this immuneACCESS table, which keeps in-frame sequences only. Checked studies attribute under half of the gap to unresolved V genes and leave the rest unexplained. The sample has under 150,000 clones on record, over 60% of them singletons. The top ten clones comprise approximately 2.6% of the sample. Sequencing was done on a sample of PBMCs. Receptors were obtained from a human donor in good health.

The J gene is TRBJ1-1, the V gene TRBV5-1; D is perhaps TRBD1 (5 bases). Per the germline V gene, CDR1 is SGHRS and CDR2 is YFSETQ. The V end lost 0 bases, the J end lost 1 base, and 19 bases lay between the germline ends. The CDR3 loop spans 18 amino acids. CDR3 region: CASSLGGRTPERNTEAFF. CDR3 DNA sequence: TGCGCCAGCAGCTTGGGGGGGAGGACACCTGAGAGGAACACTGAAGCTTTCTTT.

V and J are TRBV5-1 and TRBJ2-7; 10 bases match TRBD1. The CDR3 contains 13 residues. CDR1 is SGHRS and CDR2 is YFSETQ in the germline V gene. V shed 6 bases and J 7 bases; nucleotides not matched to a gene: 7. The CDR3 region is CASTSTGGLEQYF. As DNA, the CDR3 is TGCGCCAGCACCTCGACAGGGGGCTTAGAGCAGTACTTC.

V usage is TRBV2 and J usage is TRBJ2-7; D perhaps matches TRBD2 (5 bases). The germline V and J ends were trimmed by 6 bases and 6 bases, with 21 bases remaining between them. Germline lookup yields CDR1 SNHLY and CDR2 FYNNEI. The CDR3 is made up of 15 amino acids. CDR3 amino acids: CASRTLEGLWSEQYF. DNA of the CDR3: TGTGCCAGCAGGACGCTTGAAGGACTTTGGTCCGAGCAGTACTTC.

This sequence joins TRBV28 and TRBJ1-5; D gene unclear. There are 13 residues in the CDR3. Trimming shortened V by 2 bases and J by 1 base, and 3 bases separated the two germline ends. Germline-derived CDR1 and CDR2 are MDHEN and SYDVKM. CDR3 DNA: TGTGCCAGCAGTTTAGGCAGCAATCAGCCCCAGCATTTT. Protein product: CASSLGSNQPQHF. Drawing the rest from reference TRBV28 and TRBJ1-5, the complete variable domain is DVKVTQSSRYLVKRTGEKVFLECVQDMDHENMFWYRQDPGLGLRLIYFSYDVKMKEKGDIPEGYSVSREKKERFSLILESASTNQTSMYLCASSLGSNQPQHFGDGTRLSIL.

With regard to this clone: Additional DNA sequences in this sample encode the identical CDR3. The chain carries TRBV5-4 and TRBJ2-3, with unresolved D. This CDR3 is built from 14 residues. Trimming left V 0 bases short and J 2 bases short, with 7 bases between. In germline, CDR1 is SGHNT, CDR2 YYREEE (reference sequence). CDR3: CASSLGPSTDTQYF. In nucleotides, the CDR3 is TGTGCCAGCAGCTTGGGTCCTTCCACAGATACGCAGTATTTT.

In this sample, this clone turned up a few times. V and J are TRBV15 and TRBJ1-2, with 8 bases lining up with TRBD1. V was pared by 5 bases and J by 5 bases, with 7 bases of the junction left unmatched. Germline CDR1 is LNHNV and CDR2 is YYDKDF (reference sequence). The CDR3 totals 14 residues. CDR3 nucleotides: TGTGCCACCAGCCTAAGGACAGGGTGGTATGGCTACACCTTC. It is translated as CATSLRTGWYGYTF.

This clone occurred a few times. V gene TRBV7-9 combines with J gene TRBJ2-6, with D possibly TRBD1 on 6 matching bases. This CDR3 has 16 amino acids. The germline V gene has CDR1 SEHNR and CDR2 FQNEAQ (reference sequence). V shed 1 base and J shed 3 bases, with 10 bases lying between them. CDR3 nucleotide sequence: TGTGCCAGCAGCTTAGGGTGGGGGCTTGGGGCCAACGTCCTGACTTTC. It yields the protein CASSLGWGLGANVLTF.

The CDR3 here is CASSLEWGPTYEQYF. As DNA, the CDR3 is TGTGCCAGCAGCTTAGAATGGGGCCCTACCTACGAGCAGTACTTC. The V gene is TRBV7-2, the J gene TRBJ2-7; a possible D gene is TRBD1 (5 bases). The length of the CDR3 is 15 residues. With 1 base removed from V and 2 bases from J, the gap between germline ends came to 12 bases. The germline CDR1 and CDR2 sequences are SGHTA and FQGNSA.

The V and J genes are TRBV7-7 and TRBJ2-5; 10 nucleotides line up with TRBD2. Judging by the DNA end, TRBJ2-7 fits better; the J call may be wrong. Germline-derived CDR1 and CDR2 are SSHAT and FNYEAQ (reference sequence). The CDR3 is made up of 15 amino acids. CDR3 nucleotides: TGTGCCAGCAGCCCCGGGCTAGCGGGAGATTACGAGCAGTACTTC. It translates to CASSPGLAGDYEQYF.

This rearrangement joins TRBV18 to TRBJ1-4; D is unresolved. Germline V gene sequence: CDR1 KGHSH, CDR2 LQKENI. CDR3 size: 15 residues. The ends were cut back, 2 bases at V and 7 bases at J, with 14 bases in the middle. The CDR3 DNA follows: TGTGCCAGCTCACCAAATACGGGGAGCGGTGAAAAACTGTTTTTT. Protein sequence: CASSPNTGSGEKLFF.

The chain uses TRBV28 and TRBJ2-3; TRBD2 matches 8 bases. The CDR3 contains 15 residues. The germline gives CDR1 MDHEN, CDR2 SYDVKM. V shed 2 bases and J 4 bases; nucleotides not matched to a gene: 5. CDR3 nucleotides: TGTGCCAGCAGTTTAACCCACGGGGGGGCAGATACGCAGTATTTT. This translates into CASSLTHGGADTQYF.

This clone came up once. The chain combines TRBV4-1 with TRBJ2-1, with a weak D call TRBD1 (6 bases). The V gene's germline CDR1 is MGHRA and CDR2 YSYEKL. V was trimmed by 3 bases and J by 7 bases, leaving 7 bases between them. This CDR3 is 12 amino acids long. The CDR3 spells CASSQQGNEQFF. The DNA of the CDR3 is TGCGCCAGCAGCCAGCAGGGGAATGAGCAGTTCTTC.

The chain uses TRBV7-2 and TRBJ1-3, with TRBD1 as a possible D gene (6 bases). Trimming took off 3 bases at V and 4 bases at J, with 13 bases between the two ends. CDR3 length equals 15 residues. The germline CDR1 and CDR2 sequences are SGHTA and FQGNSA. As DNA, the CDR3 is TGTGCCAGCAGCTTGGGGGGGCCTCCGGGAAACACCATATATTTT. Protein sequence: CASSLGGPPGNTIYF.

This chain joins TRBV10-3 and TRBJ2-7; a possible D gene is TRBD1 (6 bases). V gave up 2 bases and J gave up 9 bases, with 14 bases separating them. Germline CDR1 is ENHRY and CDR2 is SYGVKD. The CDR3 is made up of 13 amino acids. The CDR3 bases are TGTGCCATCAGTGAGGGGGGCGTCACCGCGCAGTACTTC. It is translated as CAISEGGVTAQYF.

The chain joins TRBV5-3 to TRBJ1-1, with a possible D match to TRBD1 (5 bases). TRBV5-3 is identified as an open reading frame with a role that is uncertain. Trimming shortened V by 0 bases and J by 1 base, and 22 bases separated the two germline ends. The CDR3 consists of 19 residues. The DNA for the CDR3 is TGTGCCAGAAGCTTGGTAAGTCCAGGGCATAGGGGAGGGAACACTGAAGCTTTCTTT. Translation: CARSLVSPGHRGGNTEAFF.

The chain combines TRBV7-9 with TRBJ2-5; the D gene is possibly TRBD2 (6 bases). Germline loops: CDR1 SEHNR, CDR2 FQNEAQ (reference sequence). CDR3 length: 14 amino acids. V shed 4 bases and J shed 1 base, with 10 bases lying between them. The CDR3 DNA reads TGTGCCAGCAGCTACATCGGGAGCCAAGAGACCCAGTACTTC. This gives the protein CASSYIGSQETQYF.

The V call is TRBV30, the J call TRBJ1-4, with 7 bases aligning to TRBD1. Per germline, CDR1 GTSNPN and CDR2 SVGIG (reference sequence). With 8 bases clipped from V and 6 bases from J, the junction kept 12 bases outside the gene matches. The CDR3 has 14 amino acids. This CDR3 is CAGSQQGSYEKLFF. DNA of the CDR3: TGTGCCGGGTCCCAACAGGGGTCGTATGAAAAACTGTTTTTT.

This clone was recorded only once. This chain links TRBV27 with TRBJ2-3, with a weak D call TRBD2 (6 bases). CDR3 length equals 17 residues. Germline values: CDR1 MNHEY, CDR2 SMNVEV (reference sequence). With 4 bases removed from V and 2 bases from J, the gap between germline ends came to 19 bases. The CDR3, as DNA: TGTGCCAGCAGTTCGATCTTGGGGGGACGTACCACAGATACGCAGTATTTT. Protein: CASSSILGGRTTDTQYF.

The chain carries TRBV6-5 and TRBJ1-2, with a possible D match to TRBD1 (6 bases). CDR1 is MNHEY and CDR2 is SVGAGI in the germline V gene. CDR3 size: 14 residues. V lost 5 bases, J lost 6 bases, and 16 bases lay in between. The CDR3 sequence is CASSPDRKGDGYTF. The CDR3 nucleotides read TGTGCCAGCAGTCCAGACAGGAAAGGCGATGGCTACACCTTC.

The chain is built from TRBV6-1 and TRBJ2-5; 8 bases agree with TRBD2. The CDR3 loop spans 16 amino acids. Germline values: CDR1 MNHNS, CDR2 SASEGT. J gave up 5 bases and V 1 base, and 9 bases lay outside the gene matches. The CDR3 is CASSEGGGLARETQYF. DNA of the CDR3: TGTGCCAGCAGTGAAGGGGGCGGACTAGCTAGGGAGACCCAGTACTTC.

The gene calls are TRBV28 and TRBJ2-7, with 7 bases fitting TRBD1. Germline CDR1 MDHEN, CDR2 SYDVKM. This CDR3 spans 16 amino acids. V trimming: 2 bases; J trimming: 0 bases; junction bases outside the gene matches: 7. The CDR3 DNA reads TGTGCCAGCAGTTTAGAACTTGGACAGGCCTCCTACGAGCAGTACTTC. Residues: CASSLELGQASYEQYF.

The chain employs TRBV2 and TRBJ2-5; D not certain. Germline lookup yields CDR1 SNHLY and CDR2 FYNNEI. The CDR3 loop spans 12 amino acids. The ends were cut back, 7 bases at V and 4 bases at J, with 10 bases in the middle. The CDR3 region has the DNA TGTGCCAGCATGCTGGCTGGAGAGACCCAGTACTTC. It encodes CASMLAGETQYF.

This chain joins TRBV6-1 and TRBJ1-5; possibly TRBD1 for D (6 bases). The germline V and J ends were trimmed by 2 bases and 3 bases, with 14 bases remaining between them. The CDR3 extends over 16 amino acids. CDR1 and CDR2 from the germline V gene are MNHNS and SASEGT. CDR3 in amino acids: CASSELPTGNNQPQHF. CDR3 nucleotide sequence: TGTGCCAGCAGTGAACTGCCCACAGGGAACAATCAGCCCCAGCATTTT.

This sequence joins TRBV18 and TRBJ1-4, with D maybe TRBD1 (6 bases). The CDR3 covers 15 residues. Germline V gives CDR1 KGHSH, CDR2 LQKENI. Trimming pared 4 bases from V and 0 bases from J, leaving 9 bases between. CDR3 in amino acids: CASSQQGATNEKLFF. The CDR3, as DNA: TGTGCCAGCTCACAACAGGGCGCAACTAATGAAAAACTGTTTTTT. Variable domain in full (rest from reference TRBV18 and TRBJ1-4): NAGVMQNPRHLVRRRGQEARLRCSPMKGHSHVYWYRQLPEEGLKFMVYLQKENIIDESGMPKERFSAEFPKEGPSILRIQQVVRGDSAAYFCASSQQGATNEKLFFGSGTQLSVL.

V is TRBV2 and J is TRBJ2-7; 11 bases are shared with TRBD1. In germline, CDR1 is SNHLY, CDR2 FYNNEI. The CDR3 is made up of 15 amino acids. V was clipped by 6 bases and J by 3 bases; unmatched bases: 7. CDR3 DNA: TGTGCCAGCAGCGATTTGGGGACAGGGGGCTACGAGCAGTACTTC. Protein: CASSDLGTGGYEQYF.